This record covers a single T cell receptor (beta chain). The data were obtained in a study of blood T cell repertoires in COVID-19. The CDR3 totals 15 residues. In germline, CDR1 is KGHDR, CDR2 SFDVKD. Trimming removed 4 bases at V and 3 bases at J, with 15 bases between. This table comes from immunoSEQ multiplex PCR, and its TCRdb copy is limited to in-frame clones, with some not included. The table records about 120,000 clones, 65% to 90% of them present only once. The TCR comes from a human donor in a cohort sampled during active COVID-19. The chain is built from TRBV24-1 and TRBJ2-7; possibly TRBD2 for D (5 bases). The specimen sequenced was peripheral blood. CDR3 DNA sequence: TGTGCCACCAGTGAGTCGGGCCGTGAGGGCTACGAGCAGTACTTC. Encoded protein: CATSESGREGYEQYF.